These T cell receptor beta chains were read from a single sample in a study of cytotoxic CD8 clonotypes in ibrutinib-treated CLL. Profiled with immunoSEQ multiplex PCR; TCRdb holds only in-frame clones, not every one. The sample gives 300,000 or so clones, about 61% of which show up once; about 6.7% is in the top ten. Sequencing used PBMCs, obtained after 36 months of ibrutinib treatment. These receptors came from a human donor with chronic lymphocytic leukemia. The CDR3 runs from the conserved cysteine through the conserved F or W. D genes are given only for firm matches. Clone size appears in some rows only: once, few, many, or a class for an expanded clone.

abundance,d_gene,v_gene,j_gene,CDR3aa,CDR3nt
NA,NA,TRBV27,TRBJ2-7,CASSSRQAYEQYF,TGTGCCAGCAGTTCTAGACAGGCCTACGAGCAGTACTTC
few,TRBD2,TRBV7-2,TRBJ2-5,CASSFGLAVGIGETQYF,TGTGCCAGCAGCTTCGGACTAGCTGTGGGGATTGGTGAGACCCAGTACTTC
few,NA,TRBV19,TRBJ1-2,CASRFRVSNYGYTF,TGTGCCAGTAGGTTCAGGGTTTCTAACTATGGCTACACCTTC
few,TRBD1,TRBV5-1,TRBJ2-7,CASSPPGQGADEQYF,TGCGCCAGCAGCCCGCCGGGACAGGGGGCGGACGAGCAGTACTTC
NA,NA,TRBV5-1,TRBJ2-3,CASSLEHPNTDTQYF,TGCGCCAGCAGCTTGGAACATCCGAACACAGATACGCAGTATTTT
NA,NA,TRBV7-8,TRBJ2-5,CASSPVGLLQYQETQYF,TGTGCCAGCAGCCCGGTGGGGCTTTTACAGTACCAAGAGACCCAGTACTTC
NA,NA,TRBV15,TRBJ1-2,CATRGGKNYGYTF,TGTGCCACCAGAGGGGGGAAGAACTATGGCTACACCTTC
NA,NA,TRBV29-1,TRBJ2-1,CSVHLRERSYNEQFF,TGCAGCGTTCATCTTCGGGAGCGTTCTTACAATGAGCAGTTCTTC
NA,TRBD2,TRBV11-2,TRBJ2-1,CASSLRTSLQFF,TGTGCCAGCAGCTTACGGACTAGCCTCCAGTTCTTC
NA,NA,TRBV7-2,TRBJ2-7,CASSSHRESYEQYF,TGTGCCAGCAGCTCACACAGGGAATCCTACGAGCAGTACTTC
NA,NA,TRBV6-5,TRBJ1-2,CASRTGTVYGYTF,TGTGCCAGCAGAACCGGGACGGTCTATGGCTACACCTTC
NA,NA,TRBV4-1,TRBJ2-7,CASSQTMTVYEQYF,TGCGCCAGCAGCCAAACGATGACAGTCTACGAGCAGTACTTC
NA,NA,TRBV7-2,TRBJ2-6,CASSPPTISGANVLTF,TGTGCCAGCAGCCCCCCTACGATTTCTGGGGCCAACGTCCTGACTTTC
NA,NA,TRBV27,TRBJ2-5,CASSYGGAEETQYF,TGTGCCAGCAGTTACGGGGGAGCTGAAGAGACCCAGTACTTC
NA,NA,TRBV27,TRBJ1-2,CASSPQGQGPNYGYTF,TGTGCCAGCAGTCCCCAGGGCCAGGGCCCCAACTATGGCTACACCTTC
NA,NA,TRBV7-2,TRBJ2-7,CASSLAASQGGGEQYF,TGTGCCAGCAGCTTAGCTGCAAGTCAGGGAGGGGGCGAGCAGTACTTC
NA,TRBD2,TRBV7-2,TRBJ2-5,CASSHPSGGYQETQYF,TGTGCCAGCAGCCACCCTAGCGGGGGGTACCAAGAGACCCAGTACTTC
NA,NA,TRBV14,TRBJ1-1,CASRQAGNTEAFF,TGTGCCAGTCGACAGGCGGGGAACACTGAAGCTTTCTTT
NA,NA,TRBV21-1,TRBJ1-1,CASSQGQGIGCTEAFF,TGTGCCAGCAGCCAGGGACAGGGGATCGGATGCACTGAAGCTTTCTTT
few,TRBD1,TRBV18,TRBJ2-1,CASLPQGADEQFF,TGTGCCAGCCTCCCGCAGGGGGCCGATGAGCAGTTCTTC
NA,NA,TRBV7-9,TRBJ2-7,CASSLWGTPQYF,TGTGCCAGCAGCTTGTGGGGGACCCCCCAGTACTTC
once,NA,TRBV6-6,TRBJ1-3,CASSYLGVPSGNTIYF,TGTGCCAGCAGTTACCTTGGGGTCCCCTCTGGAAACACCATATATTTT
few,NA,TRBV7-8,TRBJ2-7,CASSFIYRQYEQYF,TGTGCCAGCAGCTTTATCTACAGGCAGTACGAGCAGTACTTC
NA,NA,TRBV27,TRBJ2-7,CASSFGRDYEQYF,TGTGCCAGCAGTTTCGGCAGAGACTACGAGCAGTACTTC
few,TRBD1,TRBV2,TRBJ1-1,CASSVTGGGRTEAFF,TGTGCCAGCAGTGTTACAGGGGGCGGGAGAACTGAAGCTTTCTTT
NA,NA,TRBV6-6,TRBJ1-3,CASSNSGNTIYF,TGTGCCAGCAGTAACTCTGGAAACACCATATATTTT
NA,NA,TRBV18,TRBJ2-3,CASSRDSTDTQYF,TGTGCCAGCTCCCGGGACAGCACAGATACGCAGTATTTT
NA,NA,TRBV12-5,TRBJ1-6,CASGRVGGSYNSPLHF,TGTGCTAGTGGTAGGGTGGGGGGCTCCTATAATTCACCCCTCCACTTT
NA,NA,TRBV28,TRBJ2-5,CAASIRETQYF,TGTGCCGCTTCTATACGGGAGACCCAGTACTTC
NA,NA,TRBV4-1,TRBJ1-2,CASSQITVFNYGYTF,TGCGCCAGCAGCCAGATTACAGTCTTTAACTATGGCTACACCTTC
few,NA,TRBV5-4,TRBJ2-3,CASSLGVVTDTQYF,TGTGCCAGCAGCTTGGGGGTTGTCACAGATACGCAGTATTTT
NA,NA,TRBV9,TRBJ2-3,CASSARLDRSDTQYF,TGTGCCAGCAGCGCTCGACTAGATAGGTCAGATACGCAGTATTTT
NA,NA,TRBV5-4,TRBJ2-5,CASSLMGTETQYF,TGTGCCAGCAGCTTGATGGGCACTGAGACCCAGTACTTC
NA,NA,TRBV9,TRBJ1-2,CASSAQGYYGYTF,TGTGCCAGCAGCGCACAGGGCTACTATGGCTACACCTTC
once,NA,TRBV6-4,TRBJ2-3,CASSPDYGTDTQYF,TGTGCCAGCAGCCCGGACTACGGCACAGATACGCAGTATTTT
NA,TRBD1,TRBV28,TRBJ2-7,CASSGGEAGGLGEQYF,TGTGCCAGCAGTGGGGGCGAGGCAGGGGGCCTTGGAGAGCAGTACTTC
NA,NA,TRBV5-1,TRBJ1-2,CASSNSNYGYTF,TGCGCCAGCAGCAATTCTAACTATGGCTACACCTTC
NA,TRBD2,TRBV28,TRBJ2-3,CASSRAGEDTQYF,TGTGCCAGCAGTCGAGCGGGGGAAGATACGCAGTATTTT
once,TRBD2,TRBV6-5,TRBJ2-7,CASSYGGRDEQYF,TGTGCCAGCAGTTACGGAGGGAGGGACGAGCAGTACTTC
few,TRBD1,TRBV7-9,TRBJ1-2,CASSFGTGKWGYTF,TGTGCCAGCAGCTTCGGGACAGGGAAGTGGGGCTACACCTTC
NA,NA,TRBV5-1,TRBJ1-5,CASSSGLSNQPQHF,TGCGCCAGCAGCTCCGGACTTAGCAATCAGCCCCAGCATTTT
NA,TRBD2,TRBV7-6,TRBJ2-3,CASSLVPSRELSTDTQYF,TGTGCCAGCAGCTTAGTGCCGTCGCGGGAGCTTAGCACAGATACGCAGTATTTT
few,NA,TRBV7-3,TRBJ1-1,CASSPVTVEAFF,TGTGCCAGCAGCCCGGTGACAGTTGAAGCTTTCTTT
NA,NA,TRBV19,TRBJ2-5,CASGPTGPQETQYF,TGTGCCAGTGGACCTACAGGGCCCCAAGAGACCCAGTACTTC
NA,TRBD2,TRBV7-9,TRBJ2-5,CASSLKRGGPQETQYF,TGTGCCAGCAGCTTAAAGCGGGGGGGTCCTCAAGAGACCCAGTACTTC
few,TRBD2,TRBV13,TRBJ2-2,CASSRTSETSRELFF,TGTGCCAGCAGCAGGACTAGCGAGACCTCAAGGGAGCTGTTTTTT
NA,TRBD2,TRBV29-1,TRBJ2-1,CSAHFGGAYNEQFF,TGCAGCGCTCATTTCGGGGGGGCCTACAATGAGCAGTTCTTC
few,NA,TRBV29-1,TRBJ1-2,CSVPGPRGYTF,TGCAGCGTTCCGGGGCCGCGGGGCTACACCTTC
NA,TRBD1,TRBV10-3,TRBJ2-5,CAISERTGLGKVTQYF,TGTGCCATCAGTGAGCGGACAGGATTGGGTAAAGTGACCCAGTACTTC
NA,TRBD1,TRBV15,TRBJ1-4,CATSSPGTGDEKLFF,TGTGCCACCAGCTCGCCGGGGACAGGAGATGAAAAACTGTTTTTT
NA,TRBD1,TRBV6-5,TRBJ1-1,CASSYSGQAMNTEAFF,TGTGCCAGCAGTTACTCGGGACAGGCCATGAACACTGAAGCTTTCTTT
NA,NA,TRBV19,TRBJ1-5,CASSMDWGIGQPQHF,TGTGCCAGTAGTATGGACTGGGGCATTGGGCAGCCCCAGCATTTT
NA,NA,TRBV18,TRBJ1-2,CASSPPDKPYGYTF,TGTGCCAGCTCACCACCGGACAAGCCATATGGCTACACCTTC
NA,NA,TRBV7-2,TRBJ2-2,CASSLVENTGELFF,TGTGCCAGCAGCTTAGTTGAGAACACCGGGGAGCTGTTTTTT
once,TRBD1,TRBV19,TRBJ1-2,CASSAPGQSSPGYTF,TGTGCCAGTAGTGCGCCGGGACAGAGCTCTCCGGGCTACACCTTC
NA,NA,TRBV5-1,TRBJ2-3,CASSSGPNTQYF,TGCGCCAGCAGCTCCGGGCCGAATACGCAGTATTTT
NA,NA,TRBV9,TRBJ2-3,CASSVRGTSDTQYF,TGTGCCAGCAGCGTCCGGGGCACTAGCGATACGCAGTATTTT